This is a list of T cell receptor beta chains from one sample in a study of technical replicates of blood from a few donors. The assay was immunoSEQ multiplex PCR, and TCRdb's table has in-frame clones only and misses some. The table includes tens of thousands of clones, just over 95% detected once. The material sequenced was T cells isolated from PBMCs. All receptors come from a human donor in good health. Both conserved end residues are part of each CDR3. D genes are given only for firm matches. Rows give clone size only sometimes, using once, few, many, or a class for an expanded clone.

V gene	D gene	clone size	J gene	CDR3 protein	CDR3 DNA
TRBV30	.	once	TRBJ2-5	CAWSRTNRSETQYF	TGTGCCTGGAGTAGGACAAACCGTTCTGAGACCCAGTACTTC
TRBV29-1	TRBD1	.	TRBJ2-2	CSVDEGAQGGELFF	TGCAGCGTTGATGAGGGGGCACAGGGCGGGGAGCTGTTTTTT
TRBV27	TRBD1	.	TRBJ2-5	CASSLGRDRGWSETQYF	TGTGCCAGCAGTTTAGGCCGGGACAGGGGATGGAGTGAGACCCAGTACTTC
TRBV5-1	TRBD1	.	TRBJ1-1	CASMGQGFREAFF	TGCGCCAGCATGGGACAGGGCTTTCGGGAAGCTTTCTTT
TRBV6-6	TRBD2	.	TRBJ2-7	CASSRRGVDEQYF	TGTGCCAGCAGTCGACGGGGGGTGGACGAGCAGTACTTC
TRBV29-1	.	.	TRBJ1-1	CSVGAGTSTEAFF	TGCAGCGTTGGGGCCGGGACTAGCACTGAAGCTTTCTTT
TRBV7-9	TRBD1	.	TRBJ2-1	CASKKQGLSEQFF	TGTGCCAGCAAAAAACAGGGGTTGAGTGAGCAGTTCTTC
TRBV5-1	.	.	TRBJ2-3	CASSSSRTDTQYF	TGCGCCAGCAGCTCGTCGAGAACAGATACGCAGTATTTT
TRBV5-6	TRBD2	.	TRBJ2-3	CASSSVASGGTDTQYF	TGTGCCAGCAGCTCAGTTGCTAGCGGGGGCACAGATACGCAGTATTTT
TRBV27	.	.	TRBJ2-7	CASSLGARAEQYF	TGTGCCAGCAGTTTGGGGGCCCGCGCCGAGCAGTACTTC
TRBV9	TRBD1	.	TRBJ1-1	CASSYTGTGGTEAFF	TGTGCCAGCAGCTACACCGGGACAGGGGGGACTGAAGCTTTCTTT
TRBV29-1	TRBD2	.	TRBJ2-1	CSVEFGREVQFF	TGCAGCGTTGAATTTGGGAGGGAAGTGCAGTTCTTC
TRBV5-5	TRBD1	.	TRBJ1-2	CASSGTGGYGYTF	TGTGCCAGCAGCGGGACAGGGGGCTATGGCTACACCTTC
TRBV4-1	.	.	TRBJ1-1	CASSQVVVKRLPINIRAFF	TGCGCCAGCAGCCAAGTAGTAGTTAAGAGGCTCCCCATAAACATTAGGGCTTTCTTT
TRBV14	TRBD2	once	TRBJ2-5	CASSQREGLRQETQYF	TGTGCCAGCAGCCAGCGGGAGGGCCTCAGACAAGAGACCCAGTACTTC
TRBV6-5	.	.	TRBJ2-7	CASSFGPKPYEQYF	TGTGCCAGCAGTTTTGGGCCCAAGCCCTACGAGCAGTACTTC
TRBV4-2	TRBD2	.	TRBJ2-1	CASSPSGISYNEQFF	TGTGCCAGCAGCCCGAGCGGGATTTCCTACAATGAGCAGTTCTTC
TRBV7-2	.	.	TRBJ2-3	CASSLGPGSLLDTQYF	TGTGCCAGCAGCTTAGGGCCGGGATCCCTGCTAGATACGCAGTATTTT
TRBV29-1	.	.	TRBJ1-1	CSVEGHRGDTEAFF	TGCAGCGTTGAAGGACATCGGGGAGACACTGAAGCTTTCTTT
TRBV7-7	.	.	TRBJ2-2	CASSLGPQAGELFF	TGTGCTAGCAGCTTAGGGCCCCAGGCTGGGGAGCTGTTTTTT
TRBV5-8	.	.	TRBJ2-7	CASSFSFYEQYF	TGTGCCAGCAGCTTCTCCTTCTACGAGCAGTACTTC
TRBV4-1	TRBD1	.	TRBJ1-2	CASRNPGQGGPNYGYTF	TGCGCCAGCAGGAATCCGGGACAGGGGGGTCCTAACTATGGCTACACCTTC
TRBV2	TRBD2	.	TRBJ2-7	CASSSGRGPLEQYF	TGTGCCAGCAGTAGCGGGAGGGGGCCGCTCGAGCAGTACTTC
TRBV28	TRBD1	.	TRBJ2-5	CASSSYRGRVQETQYF	TGTGCCAGCAGTAGTTACAGGGGGCGGGTTCAAGAGACCCAGTACTTC
TRBV5-8	.	.	TRBJ1-1	CASSLGAVMTAYPEAFF	TGTGCCAGCAGCTTGGGTGCGGTTATGACGGCTTACCCTGAAGCTTTCTTT
TRBV19	.	.	TRBJ1-1	CASSPRPDSEAFF	TGTGCCAGTAGTCCTAGACCCGACTCTGAAGCTTTCTTT
TRBV5-1	TRBD1	.	TRBJ1-1	CASSTLTGEEAFF	TGCGCCAGCAGCACACTAACAGGGGAAGAAGCTTTCTTT
TRBV28	.	.	TRBJ1-5	CASSLKLFGNQPQHF	TGTGCCAGCAGTTTGAAGCTCTTCGGCAATCAGCCCCAGCATTTT
TRBV5-4	TRBD1	.	TRBJ1-1	CASSFATGGATEAFF	TGTGCCAGCAGCTTTGCTACAGGGGGCGCCACTGAAGCTTTCTTT
TRBV18	.	.	TRBJ1-3	CASSRGAGNTIYF	TGTGCCAGCTCTCGGGGGGCAGGAAACACCATATATTTT